These T cell receptor beta chains were read from a single sample in a study of early T cells in non-severe SARS-CoV-2 infection. TCRdb itself ran the 5' RACE reads through MiXCR, one entry per CDR3 protein. The data show roughly 71,000 distinct CDR3 sequences, with 13% seen just once and about 5% held by the top ten. The source material was whole blood. The receptors were gathered from an adult who was a healthcare worker with PCR-confirmed SARS-CoV-2 infection or an uninfected control (not recorded which). Both conserved end residues are part of each CDR3. D genes are given only for firm matches. Not every row has a clone size; where given, it reads once, few, many or a size class.

few,TRBJ1-2,TRBV27,TRBD1,CASSLTGAKNYGYTF,TGTGCCAGCAGTTTGACAGGGGCGAAGAACTATGGCTACACCTTC
few,TRBJ2-2,TRBV11-2,-,CASQHAGATGELFF,TGTGCCAGCCAGCATGCGGGGGCGACCGGGGAGCTGTTTTTT
-,TRBJ2-5,TRBV14,TRBD2,CASSAQLTSGSRSF,TGTGCCAGCAGCGCCCAGTTGACTAGCGGGAGTAGGAGCTTC
many,TRBJ1-4,TRBV4-1,-,CASSLDPGGSEKLFF,TGCGCCAGCAGCCTGGACCCTGGGGGTAGTGAAAAACTGTTTTTT
few,TRBJ1-2,TRBV29-1,-,CSEGNVYGYTF,TGCAGCGAAGGGAACGTCTATGGCTACACCTTC
-,TRBJ1-5,TRBV20-1,-,CSARDQTNQPQHF,TGCAGTGCGAGAGACCAGACCAATCAGCCCCAGCATTTT
-,TRBJ1-2,TRBV6-2/TRBV6-3,TRBD1,CASTTGPRQGDYGYTF,TGTGCCAGCACCACCGGGCCGAGACAGGGGGATTATGGCTACACCTTC
-,TRBJ1-5,TRBV20-1,-,CSAGEGRNQPQHF,TGCAGTGCTGGCGAGGGGCGCAATCAGCCCCAGCATTTT
many,TRBJ1-4,TRBV5-1,-,CASSLGTGEKLFF,TGCGCCAGCAGCTTAGGGACTGGTGAAAAACTGTTTTTT
-,TRBJ2-4,TRBV6-2/TRBV6-3,-,CASSLTGRRLAKNIQYF,TGTGCCAGCAGTTTAACAGGACGGAGGCTAGCCAAAAACATTCAGTACTTC
few,TRBJ2-5,TRBV5-5,-,CASSHPGLETQYF,TGTGCCAGCAGCCATCCGGGGCTAGAGACCCAGTACTTC
few,TRBJ2-1,TRBV2,-,CASSAGNREPLFF,TGTGCCAGCAGTGCTGGGAACCGGGAGCCTTTGTTCTTC
many,TRBJ1-5,TRBV12-3/TRBV12-4,-,CASSLAGRVGQPQHF,TGTGCCAGCAGTTTAGCGGGCAGGGTTGGTCAGCCCCAGCATTTT
-,TRBJ2-1,TRBV11-3,-,CASSLKGHEQFF,TGTGCCAGCAGCTTAAAGGGTCATGAGCAGTTCTTC
many,TRBJ2-6,TRBV19,TRBD1,CASSPRLTGERPGSGANVLTF,TGTGCCAGTAGTCCGAGATTAACAGGGGAACGTCCTGGTTCTGGGGCCAACGTCCTGACTTTC
many,TRBJ1-2,TRBV30,-,CAWSWGLGYTF,TGTGCCTGGAGCTGGGGATTAGGCTACACCTTC
many,TRBJ2-3,TRBV7-2,TRBD1,CASSYRGLRADTQYF,TGTGCCAGCAGTTACAGGGGCCTCCGAGCAGATACGCAGTATTTT